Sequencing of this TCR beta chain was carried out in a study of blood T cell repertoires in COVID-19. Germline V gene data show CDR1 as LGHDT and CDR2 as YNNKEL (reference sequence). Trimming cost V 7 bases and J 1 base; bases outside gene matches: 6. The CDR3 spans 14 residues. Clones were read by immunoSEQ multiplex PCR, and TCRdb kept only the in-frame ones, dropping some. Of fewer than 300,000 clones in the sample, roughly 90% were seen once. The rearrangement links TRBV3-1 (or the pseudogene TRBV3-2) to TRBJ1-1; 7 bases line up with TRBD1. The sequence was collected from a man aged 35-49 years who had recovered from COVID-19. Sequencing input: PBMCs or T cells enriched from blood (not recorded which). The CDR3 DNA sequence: TGTGCCAGCACCGCACAGGGGTGGAACACTGAAGCTTTCTTT. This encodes CASTAQGWNTEAFF.